These 15 T cell receptor beta chains originate from one sample sequenced in a study of shared clonotypes between healthy human individuals. Profiling relied on immunoSEQ multiplex PCR, and the TCRdb table lists in-frame clones only, not all of them. The table has roughly 2,300,000 clones, 85% to 95% seen once. The sample consisted of naive CD4+ T cells from PBMCs. Noted subset: CD45RA+ positively selected. The receptors were gathered from a man between 18 and 35 years old in good health. Some clones in this sample may be carry-over from other donors' samples.

The chain is built from TRBV9 and TRBJ2-2; D unresolved. Per germline, CDR1 SGDLS and CDR2 YYNGEE. This CDR3 region has 14 residues. The ends were cut back, 3 bases at V and 4 bases at J, with 10 bases in the middle. CDR3 protein: CASSALSGTGELFF. The CDR3 DNA is TGTGCCAGCAGCGCACTAAGTGGCACCGGGGAGCTGTTTTTT.

The CDR3 is CASSLALAGGNTEAFF. CDR3 in DNA: TGTGCCAGCAGCTTGGCCCTAGCAGGGGGGAACACTGAAGCTTTCTTT. This chain joins TRBV5-8 and TRBJ1-1; 7 nucleotides agree with TRBD1. J lost 1 base, V lost 0 bases, and 6 bases had no gene match. The CDR3 is 16 amino acids. In germline, CDR1 is SGHTS, CDR2 YDEGEE.

V gene TRBV5-1 combines with J gene TRBJ2-7, with D perhaps assigned TRBD1 or TRBD2 (6 bases each). The germline V and J ends were trimmed by 4 bases and 5 bases, with 22 bases remaining between them. This CDR3 comprises 16 residues. Germline values: CDR1 SGHRS, CDR2 YFSETQ. The DNA for the CDR3 is TGCGCCAGCAGCACCCCCGTGGGGGGCAAACTCCACGAGCAGTACTTC. It encodes CASSTPVGGKLHEQYF.

This chain links TRBV11-2 with TRBJ1-1, with no clear D. The V end lost 2 bases, the J end lost 0 bases, and 13 bases lay between the germline ends. Germline V gene sequence: CDR1 SGHAT, CDR2 FQNNGV. This CDR3 is 16 amino acids long. CDR3 nucleotides: TGTGCCAGCAGCTTATCTTTTAAGAAGATGAACACTGAAGCTTTCTTT. It is translated as CASSLSFKKMNTEAFF.

The chain is built from TRBV7-8 and TRBJ2-5, with 7 nucleotides matching TRBD2. Germline V gene sequence: CDR1 SGHVS, CDR2 FQNEAQ. Trimming at V came to 7 bases and at J to 9 bases, leaving 8 bases not matched to a gene. CDR3 length: 12 residues. CDR3 sequence reads: CASTGGGWAQYF. Here the CDR3 DNA reads TGTGCCAGCACGGGGGGAGGTTGGGCCCAGTACTTC.

V gene TRBV5-1 combines with J gene TRBJ1-1; TRBD1 agrees at 7 bases. Germline trimming cut 4 bases from V and 1 base from J; bases unmatched to any gene: 7. The germline gives CDR1 SGHRS, CDR2 YFSETQ. This CDR3 is 15 amino acids long. The CDR3 DNA reads TGCGCCAGCAGCCCGTGGGACAGAAGGAACACTGAAGCTTTCTTT. Translation gives CASSPWDRRNTEAFF.

The chain links TRBV25-1 to TRBJ2-7; D not resolved. V lost 8 bases, J lost 3 bases, and 20 bases lay in between. In germline, CDR1 is MGHDK, CDR2 SYGVNS. The CDR3 totals 15 residues. CDR3 coding DNA: TGTGCCAGCCTCACGATCAGGAATACGATCTACGAGCAGTACTTC. This gives the protein CASLTIRNTIYEQYF.

The rearrangement links TRBV5-1 to TRBJ2-7; no definite D call. CDR3 size: 15 residues. V was cut by 0 bases and J by 0 bases, with 10 bases left in between. In germline, CDR1 is SGHRS, CDR2 YFSETQ. The CDR3: CASSLGNFDSYEQYF. CDR3 in DNA: TGCGCCAGCAGCTTGGGGAACTTCGACTCCTACGAGCAGTACTTC.

The chain uses TRBV19 and TRBJ2-1, with D possibly called TRBD1 or TRBD2 (7 bases each). The CDR3 has 16 residues. CDR1 and CDR2 (germline): LNHDA, SQIVND (reference sequence). V gave up 5 bases and J gave up 1 base, with 15 bases separating them. Here the CDR3 reads CASSPGGGRSYNEQFF. In DNA form, the CDR3 reads TGTGCCAGTAGTCCAGGGGGGGGTCGGTCCTACAATGAGCAGTTCTTC.

The gene calls are TRBV7-9 and TRBJ2-5; D is ambiguous. The CDR3 has 14 residues. Germline V gene sequence: CDR1 SEHNR, CDR2 FQNEAQ (reference sequence). V lost 5 bases and J 1 base, leaving 11 bases between the germline ends. CDR3 sequence: CASSTTPVQETQYF. CDR3 DNA: TGTGCCAGCAGCACCACACCAGTCCAAGAGACCCAGTACTTC.

The chain employs TRBV4-3 and TRBJ1-5; possible D gene TRBD1, 5 bases. Germline CDR1 LGHNA, CDR2 YSLEER. Trimming took 0 bases from V and 3 from J, leaving 21 bases between them. This CDR3 spans 19 amino acids. The CDR3 DNA follows: TGCGCCAGCAGCCAAGATTTAACCGTGGGGGTATCGTCCAATCAGCCCCAGCATTTT. Protein sequence: CASSQDLTVGVSSNQPQHF.

In DNA form, the CDR3 reads TGTGCCAGCTCACGAGGACAGGATTCCTACGAGCAGTACTTC. It translates to CASSRGQDSYEQYF. The genes are TRBV18 and TRBJ2-7, with 7 bases fitting TRBD1. The CDR3 runs to 14 residues. Germline CDR1 is KGHSH and CDR2 is LQKENI. V lost 4 bases to trimming and J lost 1 base; unmatched junction nucleotides: 4.

The chain is built from TRBV7-8 and TRBJ2-2; the match to TRBD2 covers 10 bases. This CDR3 has 17 residues. The V segment lost 7 bases and the J segment 9 bases; nucleotides outside the gene matches: 17. The V gene's germline CDR1 is SGHVS and CDR2 FQNEAQ. The CDR3: CASNSLLAGEPRRELFF. CDR3 DNA sequence: TGTGCCAGCAACTCCCTCCTAGCGGGAGAGCCTAGGCGGGAGCTGTTTTTT. Looking up the rest from reference TRBV7-8 and TRBJ2-2 gives the full variable domain: GAGVSQSPRYKVAKRGQDVALRCDPISGHVSLFWYQQALGQGPEFLTYFQNEAQLDKSGLPSDRFFAERPEGSVSTLKIQRTQQEDSAVYLCASNSLLAGEPRRELFFGEGSRLTVL.

The gene calls are TRBV11-2 and TRBJ2-3; 12 nucleotides align to TRBD2. CDR3 length equals 16 residues. After removal of 3 bases from V and 2 bases from J, the junction contained 3 bases not matched to a gene. The germline CDR1 and CDR2 sequences are SGHAT and FQNNGV. The chain's CDR3 is CASSFSSGRVTDTQYF. In DNA, the CDR3 is TGTGCCAGCAGCTTCTCTAGCGGGAGGGTCACAGATACGCAGTATTTT.

The chain recombines TRBV7-9 with TRBJ2-3, with TRBD2 matching 9 bases. Trimming cost V 5 bases and J 5 bases; bases outside gene matches: 14. CDR1 is SEHNR and CDR2 is FQNEAQ in the germline V gene (reference sequence). This CDR3 has 17 residues. CDR3 sequence reads: CASSLPPGTSFLDTQYF. DNA for the CDR3: TGTGCCAGCAGCCTACCGCCCGGGACTAGCTTTTTAGATACGCAGTATTTT.